Sequencing of this T cell receptor beta chain was carried out in a study of cytomegalovirus exposure and HLA in healthy donors. Background on the study: The study placed around 80% of its roughly 410 genotyped donors in the Caucasian-associated ancestry cluster.

The PCR used 60 Vbeta and 13 Jbeta primers. This table comes from immunoSEQ multiplex PCR, and its TCRdb copy is limited to in-frame clones, with some not included. The table shows some 180,000 clones, with 65% to 85% occurring only once. Findings of the study overall: A later analysis appeared to link common viral pathogens to several of the most significant clusters.

Germline V gives CDR1 GTSNPN, CDR2 SVGIG (reference sequence). The CDR3 covers 16 residues. Unmatched junction bases numbered 12, after V lost 3 bases and J lost 3 bases. Concerning this clone itself: Its antigen is unidentified.

This TCR derives from a girl aged 5-17 years in good health and CMV-seropositive. The sequenced sample consisted of PBMCs. The chain employs TRBV30 and TRBJ2-7; TRBD1 matches at 9 bases. This CDR3 reads CAWRGPRDRGIYEQYF. The CDR3 nucleotides read TGTGCCTGGAGAGGGCCCCGTGACAGGGGGATCTACGAGCAGTACTTC.